What follows are 2 T cell receptor beta chains derived from one specimen sequenced in a study of regulatory T cells in long-lasting Graves disease. Assembly of TCR beta libraries relied on iRepertoire HTBI primers together with Arm-PCR of CDR3 regions. TCRdb re-derived calls from the multiplex PCR reads in MiXCR, one entry per CDR3 protein. The data show roughly 410,000 distinct CDR3 sequences, around 16% seen once. The time point: newly diagnosed GD, antithyroid drugs for less than 3 months. PBMCs provided the RNA from which the TCR library was made. This same sample was also part of a study on T cells in Graves' hyperthyroidism and ophthalmopathy.

Sequenced material: peripheral blood mononuclear cells (PBMCs), taken at new diagnosis, from a patient treated with antithyroid drugs. The source is a woman aged 40 to 55 with Graves disease.

This clonotype has ten or more counts. The J gene is TRBJ2-1, the V gene TRBV28, with a tentative D call TRBD1 (5 bases). This CDR3 has 13 amino acids. Looked up from germline, CDR1 is MDHEN and CDR2 is SYDVKM. Trimming stripped 4 bases from V and 9 bases from J, with 13 bases between. CDR3 DNA sequence: TGTGCCAGCAGTTCCGACTGGGGCTCTGAGCAGTTCTTC. Protein sequence: CASSSDWGSEQFF.

This clonotype has just a few counts. V usage is TRBV6-2 or TRBV6-3 and J usage is TRBJ2-7; D not resolved. Germline values: CDR1 MNHEY, CDR2 SVGEGT. Trimming removed 5 bases from V and 3 bases from J, with 8 bases in between. The CDR3 runs to 12 residues. CDR3 sequence: CASSESFYEQYF. The CDR3 bases are TGTGCCAGCAGTGAAAGCTTCTACGAGCAGTACTTC.